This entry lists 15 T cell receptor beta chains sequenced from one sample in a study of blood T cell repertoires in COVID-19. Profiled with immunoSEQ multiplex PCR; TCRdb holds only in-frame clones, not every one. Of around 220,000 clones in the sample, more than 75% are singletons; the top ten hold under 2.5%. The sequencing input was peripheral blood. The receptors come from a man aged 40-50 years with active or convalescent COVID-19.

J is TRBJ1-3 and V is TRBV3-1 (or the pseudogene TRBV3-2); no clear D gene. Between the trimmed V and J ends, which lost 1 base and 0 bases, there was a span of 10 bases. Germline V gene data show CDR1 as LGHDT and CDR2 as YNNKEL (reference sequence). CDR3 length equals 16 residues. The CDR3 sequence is CASSQGQAYSGNTIYF. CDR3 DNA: TGTGCCAGCAGCCAAGGTCAGGCCTACTCTGGAAACACCATATATTTT.

The CDR3 DNA reads TGTGCCAGCAGTGGGACAGGGCTTTCACCCCTCCACTTT. It translates to CASSGTGLSPLHF. This chain joins TRBV2 and TRBJ1-6; TRBD1 matches at 8 bases. The germline V gene encodes CDR1 SNHLY and CDR2 FYNNEI. There are 13 residues in the CDR3. The V segment lost 4 bases and the J segment 9 bases; nucleotides outside the gene matches: 2.

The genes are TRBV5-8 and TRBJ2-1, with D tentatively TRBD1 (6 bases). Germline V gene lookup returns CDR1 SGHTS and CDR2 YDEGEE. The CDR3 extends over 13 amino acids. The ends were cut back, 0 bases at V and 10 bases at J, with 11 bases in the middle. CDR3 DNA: TGTGCCAGCAGCTTGGGACCGGACAGAGAGCAGTTCTTC. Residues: CASSLGPDREQFF.

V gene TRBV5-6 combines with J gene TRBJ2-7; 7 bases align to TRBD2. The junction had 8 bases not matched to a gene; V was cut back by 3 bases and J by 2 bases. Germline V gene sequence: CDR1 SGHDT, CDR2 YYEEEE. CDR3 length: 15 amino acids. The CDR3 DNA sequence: TGTGCCAGCAGCTCCGGACTAGTTTCCCCCTACGAGCAGTACTTC. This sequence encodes CASSSGLVSPYEQYF.

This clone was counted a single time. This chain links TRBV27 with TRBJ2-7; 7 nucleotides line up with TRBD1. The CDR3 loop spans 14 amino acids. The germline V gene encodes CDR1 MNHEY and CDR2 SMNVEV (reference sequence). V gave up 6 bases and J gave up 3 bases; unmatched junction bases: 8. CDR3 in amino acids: CASSRDRPLYEQYF. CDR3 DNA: TGTGCCAGCAGCCGGGACAGACCTCTCTACGAGCAGTACTTC.

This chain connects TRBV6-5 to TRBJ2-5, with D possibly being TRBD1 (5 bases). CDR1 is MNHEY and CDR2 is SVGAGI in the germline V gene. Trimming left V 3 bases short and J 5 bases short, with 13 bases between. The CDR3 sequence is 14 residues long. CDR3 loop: CASSYQGRWETQYF. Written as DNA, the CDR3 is TGTGCCAGCAGTTATCAGGGTCGGTGGGAGACCCAGTACTTC.

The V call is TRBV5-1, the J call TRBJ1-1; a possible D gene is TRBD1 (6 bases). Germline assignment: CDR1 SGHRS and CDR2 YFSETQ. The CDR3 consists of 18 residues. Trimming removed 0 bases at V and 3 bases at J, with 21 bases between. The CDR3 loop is CASSLAITGGLRDTEAFF. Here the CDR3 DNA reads TGCGCCAGCAGCTTGGCCATCACGGGGGGCCTCAGGGACACTGAAGCTTTCTTT.

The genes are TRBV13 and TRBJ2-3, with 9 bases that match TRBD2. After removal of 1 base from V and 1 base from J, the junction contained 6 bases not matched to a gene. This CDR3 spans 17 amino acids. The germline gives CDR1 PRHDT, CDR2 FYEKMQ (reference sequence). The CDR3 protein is CASSLAFSGGGTDTQYF. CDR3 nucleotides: TGTGCCAGCAGCTTAGCCTTTAGCGGGGGCGGCACAGATACGCAGTATTTT.

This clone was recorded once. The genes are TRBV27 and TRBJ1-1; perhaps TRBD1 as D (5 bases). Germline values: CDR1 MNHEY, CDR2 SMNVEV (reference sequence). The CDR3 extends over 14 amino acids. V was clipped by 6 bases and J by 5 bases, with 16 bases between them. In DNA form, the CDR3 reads TGTGCCAGCAGGAAAACGACCCGGGGGACTGAAGCTTTCTTT. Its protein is CASRKTTRGTEAFF.

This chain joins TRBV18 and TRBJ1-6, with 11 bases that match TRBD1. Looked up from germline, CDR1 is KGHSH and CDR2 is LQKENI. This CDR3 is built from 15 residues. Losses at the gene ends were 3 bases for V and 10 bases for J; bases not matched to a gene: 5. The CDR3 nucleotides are TGTGCCAGCTCACCGGGACAGGGGGTAGGGTCACCCCTCCACTTT. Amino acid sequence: CASSPGQGVGSPLHF.

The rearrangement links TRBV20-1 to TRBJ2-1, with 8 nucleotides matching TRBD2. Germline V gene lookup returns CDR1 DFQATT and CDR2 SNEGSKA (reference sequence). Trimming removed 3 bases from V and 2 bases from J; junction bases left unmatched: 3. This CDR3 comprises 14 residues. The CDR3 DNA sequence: TGCAGTGCTAGTCCGGGACTAGCCTACAATGAGCAGTTCTTC. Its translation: CSASPGLAYNEQFF.

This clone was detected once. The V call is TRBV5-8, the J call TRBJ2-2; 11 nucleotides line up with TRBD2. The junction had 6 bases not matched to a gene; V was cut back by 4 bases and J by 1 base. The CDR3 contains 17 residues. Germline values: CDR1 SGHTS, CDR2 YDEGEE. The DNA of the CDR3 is TGTGCCAGCAGCGTCTTGACTAGCGGGGTGAACACCGGGGAGCTGTTTTTT. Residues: CASSVLTSGVNTGELFF.

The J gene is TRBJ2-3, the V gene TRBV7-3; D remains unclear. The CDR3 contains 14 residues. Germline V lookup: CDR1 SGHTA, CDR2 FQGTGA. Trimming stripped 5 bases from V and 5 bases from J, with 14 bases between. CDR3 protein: CASSTLDFGDTQYF. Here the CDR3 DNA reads TGTGCCAGCAGCACGCTAGACTTCGGAGATACGCAGTATTTT.

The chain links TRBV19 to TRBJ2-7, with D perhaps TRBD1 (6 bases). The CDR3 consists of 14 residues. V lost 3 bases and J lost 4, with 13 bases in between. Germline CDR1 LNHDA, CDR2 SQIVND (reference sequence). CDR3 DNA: TGTGCCAGTAGTATCGGCAGGGGCAGGTACGAGCAGTACTTC. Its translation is CASSIGRGRYEQYF.

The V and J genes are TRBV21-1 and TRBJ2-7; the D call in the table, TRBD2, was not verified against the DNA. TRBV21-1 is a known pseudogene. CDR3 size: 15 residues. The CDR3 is CASSAQGLAMWEQYF. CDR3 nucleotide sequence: TGTGCCAGCAGCGCTCAGGGACTAGCGATGTGGGAGCAGTACTTC.